This T cell receptor beta chain was sequenced in a study of cytomegalovirus exposure and HLA in healthy donors. Study-wide points: By HLA locus, TCR association rates varied in a later analysis, with DRB1 showing the most and HLA-C the fewest. A later analysis showed HLA-associated TCR beta chains outstripping equally common others in clonal expansion. Follow-up analysis later connected one missense variant in DCLRE1C with trimming of TCR beta V- and J-genes.

Both 60 Vbeta primers and 13 Jbeta primers went into the PCR. The assay was immunoSEQ multiplex PCR, and TCRdb's table has in-frame clones only and misses some. The sample has 140,000 to 150,000 clones, about three quarters seen once. J was trimmed by 1 base and V by 2 bases; bases with no gene match: 10. Germline CDR1 reads LNHNV; CDR2 reads YYDKDF (reference sequence). This CDR3 has 20 residues. With regard to this clone: Its antigen is still unknown.

The V gene is TRBV15, the J gene TRBJ2-1; 14 nucleotides match TRBD2. Sequencing input: PBMCs. The sequence was obtained from a man aged 40-49 years in good health and CMV-seropositive. In DNA form, the CDR3 reads TGTGCCACCAGCAGATCATGGGGGACTAGCGGGAGTACGTCCTACAATGAGCAGTTCTTC. As protein: CATSRSWGTSGSTSYNEQFF.